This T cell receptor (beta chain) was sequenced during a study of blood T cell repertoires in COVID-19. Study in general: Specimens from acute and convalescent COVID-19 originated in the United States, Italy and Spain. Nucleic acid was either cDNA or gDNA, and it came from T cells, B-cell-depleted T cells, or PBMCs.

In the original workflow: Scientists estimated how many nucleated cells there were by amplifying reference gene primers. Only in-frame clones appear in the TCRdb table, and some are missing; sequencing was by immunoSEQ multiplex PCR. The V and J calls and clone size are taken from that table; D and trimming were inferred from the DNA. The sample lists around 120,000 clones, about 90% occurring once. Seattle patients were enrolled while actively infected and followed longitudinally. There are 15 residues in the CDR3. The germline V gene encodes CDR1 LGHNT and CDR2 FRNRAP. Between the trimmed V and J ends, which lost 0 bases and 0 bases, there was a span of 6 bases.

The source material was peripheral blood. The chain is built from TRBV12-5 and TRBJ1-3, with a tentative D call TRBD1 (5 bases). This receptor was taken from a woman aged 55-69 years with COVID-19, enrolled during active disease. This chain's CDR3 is CASGLVTGSGNTIYF. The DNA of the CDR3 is TGTGCTAGTGGTTTGGTAACAGGCTCTGGAAACACCATATATTTT.